These T cell receptor beta chains were read from a single sample in a study of early T cells in non-severe SARS-CoV-2 infection. TCRdb used MiXCR to reprocess the 5' RACE reads, holding one entry per CDR3 protein. The sample contains approximately 71,000 distinct CDR3 sequences, more than 10% of which appear only once. What was sequenced was whole blood. The receptor source for this set is an adult who was a healthcare worker with PCR-confirmed SARS-CoV-2 infection or an uninfected control (not recorded which). Both conserved end residues are part of each CDR3. The order of the fields is CDR3 DNA, CDR3 protein, D gene, J gene, clone size, V gene. D genes are given only for firm matches. Not every row has a clone size; where given, it reads once, few, many or a size class.

CDR3 DNA: TGTGCCAGCAGCTTGGGAGACAGCGTCGGAAACACCATATATTTT
CDR3 protein: CASSLGDSVGNTIYF
D gene: .
J gene: TRBJ1-3
clone size: .
V gene: TRBV5-8

CDR3 DNA: TGTGCCAGCAGACCCATTGACAGTGGCAATCAGCCCCAGCATTTT
CDR3 protein: CASRPIDSGNQPQHF
D gene: .
J gene: TRBJ1-5
clone size: .
V gene: TRBV6-5

CDR3 DNA: TGTGCCAGCAGCAAGGGACTGCGGCGGCGGGCCCTCCACTTT
CDR3 protein: CASSKGLRRRALHF
D gene: .
J gene: TRBJ1-6
clone size: many
V gene: TRBV21-1

CDR3 DNA: TGTGCCAGTAGCCTAACTGGAGAGGGGCGCGGTGGCTACACCTTC
CDR3 protein: CASSLTGEGRGGYTF
D gene: .
J gene: TRBJ1-2
clone size: many
V gene: TRBV19

CDR3 DNA: TGTGCCAGCAGTTTGGTGGGACAGGGGGCTGGTGAGCAGTACTTC
CDR3 protein: CASSLVGQGAGEQYF
D gene: TRBD1
J gene: TRBJ2-7
clone size: .
V gene: TRBV12-3/TRBV12-4

CDR3 DNA: TGCAGCATTGGGGATACGCAGTATTTT
CDR3 protein: CSIGDTQYF
D gene: .
J gene: TRBJ2-3
clone size: few
V gene: TRBV29-1

CDR3 DNA: TGTGCCAGCAGCCCCGGACGGGCCGGGGGACCCCTCCACTTT
CDR3 protein: CASSPGRAGGPLHF
D gene: .
J gene: TRBJ1-6
clone size: few
V gene: TRBV7-8

CDR3 DNA: TGCAGTGCCGAATGGACAGGGGATACTGAAGCTTTCTTT
CDR3 protein: CSAEWTGDTEAFF
D gene: TRBD1
J gene: TRBJ1-1
clone size: many
V gene: TRBV20-1

CDR3 DNA: TGTGCCAGCAGCTCCACAGGGGCATGGGGCTACACCTTC
CDR3 protein: CASSSTGAWGYTF
D gene: TRBD1
J gene: TRBJ1-2
clone size: .
V gene: TRBV7-9

CDR3 DNA: TGTGCCAGCAGTGCGGACCCGGGACAGGGCACAGATACGCAGTATTTT
CDR3 protein: CASSADPGQGTDTQYF
D gene: TRBD1
J gene: TRBJ2-3
clone size: .
V gene: TRBV6-1

CDR3 DNA: TGTGCCAGCAGTTACCCAGGGGTCTATGGCTACACCTTC
CDR3 protein: CASSYPGVYGYTF
D gene: .
J gene: TRBJ1-2
clone size: many
V gene: TRBV5-4